Reported below is one TCR beta chain. Its antigen remains unidentified. No clone much larger than this one lies a single base away; base qualities are absent. The data belong to a study of blood T cell repertoires in COVID-19 (dated by TCRdb to about 2020). At the level of the whole study: The collaborator samples originated in the United States, Italy and Spain and spanned the acute and convalescent phases of COVID-19. The dataset comprised deeply sampled blood TCRbeta repertoires from subjects exposed to, actively infected with, or recovered from COVID-19. The sample metadata nearly always contained a de-identified subject ID, COVID-19 status, age in years and sex. The prospective study material was composed of cDNA or gDNA derived from T cells, B-cell-depleted T cells, or PBMCs. A freely available public database, intended as a resource for researchers studying the immune response to SARS-CoV-2, is where the repertoires were released. Where available, HLA class I and class II types were obtained from metadata supplied by the sample provider rather than from assay-based typing. Samples came from the ongoing ImmuneRACE study (first 160 participants) plus 1,254 subjects from 6 global collaborators. The full study reports these points: How much clinical and demographic metadata was included differed by source and by participant, and the metadata was provided uncurated.

Collaborating institutions collected whole blood in K2EDTA tubes following their own protocols. For TCRbeta analysis, collaborator samples were shipped as frozen whole blood, as isolated PBMCs, or as DNA extracted from either sample type. Its CDR3 holds 17 amino acids, cysteine through phenylalanine. Only CDR3 DNA remains: 51 bases, in frame from the first base. Compared with germline, V lacks 0 bases and J lacks 2 bases; bases without a gene match: 7. The CDR1 and CDR2 encoded by the germline V gene (reference sequence) are PRHDT and FYEKMQ. TCRbeta CDR3 regions were amplified from genomic DNA by means of the immunoSEQ Assay, a bias-controlled multiplex PCR. The authors' pipeline ran thus. The number of nucleated cells in each sample was estimated from the amplification of reference gene primers within the assay. Sequence reads were collapsed and filtered to measure the absolute abundance of every unique TCRbeta CDR3 rearrangement. For each sample, productive Simpson clonality was calculated by taking the square root of Simpson's diversity index across productive rearrangements. TCRdb stores this immuneACCESS table with in-frame sequences only. Part of the clones is absent; in the studies checked, under half of the shortfall reflects unresolved V genes, and no reason is known for the rest. The DNA was the basis for D and trimming; V, J and clone size are from that table. For this sample the table gives about 76,000 clones, of which around 86% were detected only once. Approximately 25% of the sample is taken by the ten largest.

The V and J genes are TRBV13 and TRBJ2-3; 8 nucleotides in the junction match TRBD2. Material: peripheral blood. The receptor was derived from a human donor in a cohort sampled during active COVID-19. The DNA sequence is as follows: TGTGCCAGCAGCTTAGGCCTCTCAGGACTAGCCACAGATACGCAGTATTTT. Its coded protein is CASSLGLSGLATDTQYF.